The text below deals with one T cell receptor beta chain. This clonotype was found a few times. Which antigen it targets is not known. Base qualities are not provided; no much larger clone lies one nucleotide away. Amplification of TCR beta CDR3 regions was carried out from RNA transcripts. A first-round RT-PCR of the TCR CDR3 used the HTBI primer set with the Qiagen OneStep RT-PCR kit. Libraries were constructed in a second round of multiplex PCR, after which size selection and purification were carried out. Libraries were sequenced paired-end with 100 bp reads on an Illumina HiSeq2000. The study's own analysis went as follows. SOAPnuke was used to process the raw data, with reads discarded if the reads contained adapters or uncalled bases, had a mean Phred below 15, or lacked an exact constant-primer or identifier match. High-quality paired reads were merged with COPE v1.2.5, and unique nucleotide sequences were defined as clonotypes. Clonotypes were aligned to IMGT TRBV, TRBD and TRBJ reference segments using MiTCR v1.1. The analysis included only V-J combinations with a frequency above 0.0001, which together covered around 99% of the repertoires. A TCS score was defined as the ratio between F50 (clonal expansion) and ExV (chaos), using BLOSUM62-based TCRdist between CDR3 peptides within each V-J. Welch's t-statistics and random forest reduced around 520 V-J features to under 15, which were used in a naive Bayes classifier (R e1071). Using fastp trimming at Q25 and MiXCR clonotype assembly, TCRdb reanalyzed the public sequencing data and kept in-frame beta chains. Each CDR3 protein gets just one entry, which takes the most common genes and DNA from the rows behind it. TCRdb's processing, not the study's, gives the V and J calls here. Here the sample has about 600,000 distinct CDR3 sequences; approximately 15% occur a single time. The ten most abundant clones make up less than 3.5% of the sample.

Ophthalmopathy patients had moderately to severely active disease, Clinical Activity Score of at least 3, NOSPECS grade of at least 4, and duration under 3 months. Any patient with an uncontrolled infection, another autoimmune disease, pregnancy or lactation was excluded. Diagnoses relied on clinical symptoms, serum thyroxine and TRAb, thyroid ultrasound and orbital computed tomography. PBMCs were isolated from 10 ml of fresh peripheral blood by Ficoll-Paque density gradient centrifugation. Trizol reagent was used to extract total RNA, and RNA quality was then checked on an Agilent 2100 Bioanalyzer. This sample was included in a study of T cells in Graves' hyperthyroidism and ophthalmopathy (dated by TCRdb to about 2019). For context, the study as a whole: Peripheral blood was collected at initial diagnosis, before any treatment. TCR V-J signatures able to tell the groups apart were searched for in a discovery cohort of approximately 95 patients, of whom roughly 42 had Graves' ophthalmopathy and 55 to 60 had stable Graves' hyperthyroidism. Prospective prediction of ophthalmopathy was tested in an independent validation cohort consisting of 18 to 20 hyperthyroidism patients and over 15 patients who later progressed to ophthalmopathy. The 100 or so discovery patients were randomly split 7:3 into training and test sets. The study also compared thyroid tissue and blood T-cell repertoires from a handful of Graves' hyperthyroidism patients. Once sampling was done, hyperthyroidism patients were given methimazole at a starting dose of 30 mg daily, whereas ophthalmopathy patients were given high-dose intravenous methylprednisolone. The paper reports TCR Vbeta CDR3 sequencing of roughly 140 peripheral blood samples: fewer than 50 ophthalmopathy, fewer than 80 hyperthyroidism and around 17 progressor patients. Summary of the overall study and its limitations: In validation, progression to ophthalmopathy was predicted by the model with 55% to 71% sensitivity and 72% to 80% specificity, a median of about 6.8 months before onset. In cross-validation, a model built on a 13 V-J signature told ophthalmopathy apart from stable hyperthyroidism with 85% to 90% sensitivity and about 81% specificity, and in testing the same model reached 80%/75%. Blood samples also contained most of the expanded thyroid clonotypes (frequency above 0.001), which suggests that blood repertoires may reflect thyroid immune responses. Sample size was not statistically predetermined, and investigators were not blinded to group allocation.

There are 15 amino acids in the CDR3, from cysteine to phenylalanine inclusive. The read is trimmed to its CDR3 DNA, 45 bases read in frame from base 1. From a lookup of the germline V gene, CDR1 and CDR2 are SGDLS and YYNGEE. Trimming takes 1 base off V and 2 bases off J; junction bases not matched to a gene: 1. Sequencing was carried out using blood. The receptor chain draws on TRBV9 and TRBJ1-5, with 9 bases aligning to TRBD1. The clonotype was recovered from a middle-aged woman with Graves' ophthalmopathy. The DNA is TGTGCCAGCAGCGTATGGACAGGGGGCAATCAGCCCCAGCATTTT. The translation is CASSVWTGGNQPQHF.